The clone carrying this T cell receptor (beta chain) came up once. Researchers ran the assay at a deep level. Using immunoSEQ multiplex PCR, the repertoire was profiled, and TCRdb retains in-frame clones only, with some absent. The sample lists more than 400,000 clones; 70% to 85% were seen once. V trimming: 6 bases; J trimming: 4 bases; junction bases outside the gene matches: 5. Germline values: CDR1 MNHEY, CDR2 SVGAGI. The CDR3 consists of 13 residues. These data belong to a study of shared clonotypes between healthy human individuals. Sequenced material: PBMCs. The chain couples TRBV6-5 to TRBJ1-2; 7 positions match TRBD1. The receptor was isolated from a woman aged 40 to 50 in good health. Some clones in this sample may be carry-over from other donors' samples. CDR3: CASRNRGTYGYTF. CDR3 nucleotide sequence: TGTGCCAGCAGAAACAGGGGTACCTATGGCTACACCTTC.